These 28 T cell receptor beta chains share one sample of origin, sequenced in a study of shared clonotypes between healthy human individuals. Repertoires were generated with immunoSEQ multiplex PCR, while TCRdb's copy carries only in-frame clones and drops some. The data hold about 600,000 clones, with nearly 98% observed a single time. Naive CD8 cells lacked CD45RO and underwent positive selection for CCR7, leaving out terminally differentiated effector memory CD45RA+ cells. The sequenced sample was naive CD8+ T cells sorted from blood. Receptor source: a man under 40 in good health.

The rearrangement uses TRBV4-1 and TRBJ2-7; TRBD1 agrees at 10 bases. CDR1 and CDR2 from the germline V gene are MGHRA and YSYEKL. CDR3 length equals 15 residues. V dropped 1 base and J dropped 4; count of bases not matched to a gene: 4. CDR3 residues: CASSQGTGGRYEQYF. The CDR3 nucleotides read TGCGCCAGCAGCCAAGGGACAGGGGGACGGTACGAGCAGTACTTC.

The chain uses TRBV29-1 and TRBJ2-7; D unclear. V dropped 4 bases and J dropped 5 bases, with 18 bases sitting between them. CDR3 length: 14 residues. The germline gives CDR1 SQVTM, CDR2 ANQGSEA. Written as DNA, the CDR3 is TGCAGCGTTGTTAGGGCAGATGCAATCAACGAGCAGTACTTC. Amino acids: CSVVRADAINEQYF.

The chain combines TRBV28 with TRBJ2-7; TRBD1 or TRBD2 may be the D gene (5 bases each). Germline V gene lookup returns CDR1 MDHEN and CDR2 SYDVKM. This CDR3 spans 14 amino acids. V was clipped by 3 bases and J by 5 bases, with 14 bases between them. CDR3 sequence (DNA): TGTGCCAGCAGTTTCTGGGGGAGTTCGGACGAGCAGTACTTC. This sequence encodes CASSFWGSSDEQYF.

The chain couples TRBV29-1 to TRBJ2-1; D is unclear. V was cut by 7 bases and J by 3 bases, with 16 bases left in between. The CDR3 covers 14 residues. Germline V gene data show CDR1 as SQVTM and CDR2 as ANQGSEA. CDR3 in DNA: TGCAGCGCAATCCTCCCCTCGCGCTACAATGAGCAGTTCTTC. As protein: CSAILPSRYNEQFF.

The chain links TRBV14 to TRBJ2-1; D might be TRBD1 or TRBD2, each matching 5 bases. The germline V and J ends were trimmed by 3 bases and 0 bases, with 12 bases remaining between them. Germline V gene lookup returns CDR1 SGHDN and CDR2 FVKESK. The CDR3 runs 16 residues. Here the CDR3 DNA reads TGTGCCAGCAGCCAGGGGTCAGGGAGCTCCTACAATGAGCAGTTCTTC. Protein sequence: CASSQGSGSSYNEQFF.

V and J are TRBV30 and TRBJ1-1; D is ambiguous. Germline CDR1 and CDR2: GTSNPN and SVGIG (reference sequence). The CDR3 has 17 amino acids. V shed 0 bases and J shed 6 bases, with 23 bases lying between them. CDR3 in DNA: TGTGCCTGGAGTGTACGGATACGTCTGGGGTTCGAGTCTGAAGCTTTCTTT. Protein product: CAWSVRIRLGFESEAFF.

The chain has TRBV9 and TRBJ2-7; D is possibly TRBD2 (6 bases). Germline V lookup: CDR1 SGDLS, CDR2 YYNGEE. V was trimmed by 4 bases and J by 2 bases, leaving 13 bases between them. CDR3 length: 14 amino acids. As DNA, the CDR3 is TGTGCCAGCAGCCCTCAAGCGGGCACCTACGAGCAGTACTTC. This sequence encodes CASSPQAGTYEQYF.

V and J are TRBV13 and TRBJ2-3; possibly TRBD1 or TRBD2 for D (6 bases each). CDR1 is PRHDT, CDR2 FYEKMQ, per germline (reference sequence). The CDR3 loop spans 17 amino acids. V was pared by 5 bases and J by 1 base, with 19 bases between. The CDR3 nucleotides are TGTGCCAGCAGCCACTCTTGGGAGGACAGCCGCACAGATACGCAGTATTTT. This codes for CASSHSWEDSRTDTQYF.

The chain recombines TRBV7-9 with TRBJ1-2, with D perhaps matching TRBD1 (5 bases). The CDR3 spans 18 residues. CDR1 and CDR2 from the germline V gene are SEHNR and FQNEAQ (reference sequence). V was cut by 1 base and J by 5 bases, with 23 bases left in between. The CDR3 sequence: CASSLGYGTGSLGYGYTF. DNA of the CDR3: TGTGCCAGCAGCTTAGGTTACGGGACCGGCTCCCTGGGGTATGGCTACACCTTC.

This sequence joins TRBV28 and TRBJ2-1, with a weak D call TRBD1 (6 bases). V was shortened by 3 bases and J by 5 bases, with 11 bases between the two germline ends. The CDR3 extends over 14 amino acids. Germline-derived CDR1 and CDR2 are MDHEN and SYDVKM. The CDR3 spells CASSFPGQNNEQFF. The DNA for the CDR3 is TGTGCCAGCAGTTTCCCGGGACAAAACAATGAGCAGTTCTTC.

This clone appeared a single time. The chain joins TRBV4-1 to TRBJ2-7; a possible D gene is TRBD2 (5 bases). CDR3 length: 15 amino acids. With 1 base removed from V and 1 base from J, the gap between germline ends came to 11 bases. The germline V gene has CDR1 MGHRA and CDR2 YSYEKL. The CDR3 protein is CASSQGRGASYEQYF. The CDR3 DNA reads TGCGCCAGCAGCCAAGGACGGGGAGCTTCCTACGAGCAGTACTTC.

The chain couples TRBV7-2 to TRBJ2-7, with 9 nucleotides matching TRBD2. V dropped 0 bases and J dropped 3; count of bases not matched to a gene: 3. Germline V gene sequence: CDR1 SGHTA, CDR2 FQGNSA. The CDR3 is 15 amino acids. CDR3 in DNA: TGTGCCAGCAGCTTAGCGGCTAGCGGGGTCTACGAGCAGTACTTC. Its protein product is CASSLAASGVYEQYF.

As to this clone: This sample also contains other DNA sequences that code for the same CDR3. This chain connects TRBV20-1 to TRBJ2-7; D unclear. V was clipped by 6 bases and J by 2 bases, with 5 bases between them. The CDR3 extends over 10 amino acids. CDR1 is DFQATT, CDR2 SNEGSKA, per germline (reference sequence). CDR3 nucleotides: TGCAGTGCACGGACCTACGAGCAGTACTTC. It specifies CSARTYEQYF.

The chain uses TRBV5-6 and TRBJ2-7; 7 bases are a match to TRBD2. The J segment lost 3 bases and the V segment lost 4 bases, leaving 4 bases of the junction unmatched. The germline gives CDR1 SGHDT, CDR2 YYEEEE. The CDR3 runs 13 residues. The CDR3 is CASSGGTIYEQYF. The CDR3 DNA sequence: TGTGCCAGCAGCGGCGGGACTATCTACGAGCAGTACTTC.

This clone occurred once. The chain joins TRBV6-6 to TRBJ2-5; D could derive from TRBD1 or TRBD2 (5 bases each). CDR1 is MNHNY, CDR2 SVGAGI, per germline (reference sequence). The germline V and J ends were trimmed by 5 bases and 7 bases, with 17 bases remaining between them. CDR3 size: 14 residues. This CDR3 reads CASSPRAGEWTQYF. The CDR3 nucleotides are TGTGCCAGCAGTCCCAGGGCGGGTGAATGGACCCAGTACTTC.

This chain uses TRBV30 with TRBJ1-5; possible D gene TRBD1, 5 bases. This CDR3 region has 14 residues. Germline V gives CDR1 GTSNPN, CDR2 SVGIG (reference sequence). Trimming pared 0 bases from V and 2 bases from J, leaving 8 bases between. CDR3 in amino acids: CAWSVGRGNQPQHF. The DNA of the CDR3 is TGTGCCTGGAGTGTCGGCAGGGGCAATCAGCCCCAGCATTTT.

This chain uses TRBV7-2 with TRBJ2-7, with TRBD2 matching over 10 bases. Trimming took 0 bases from V and 4 from J; bases not matched to a gene: 3. The CDR3 spans 15 residues. CDR1 SGHTA and CDR2 FQGNSA come from the germline V gene. This CDR3 reads CASSLAQLAGYEQYF. CDR3 nucleotides: TGTGCCAGCAGCTTAGCGCAACTAGCGGGGTACGAGCAGTACTTC.

The J gene is TRBJ1-5, the V gene TRBV4-2; maybe TRBD1 (5 bases). This CDR3 contains 16 residues. The germline V gene has CDR1 LGHNA and CDR2 YNFKEQ. Trimming removed 4 bases at V and 3 bases at J, with 16 bases between. This CDR3 reads CASSPGPGQANQPQHF. Written as DNA, the CDR3 is TGTGCCAGCAGCCCCGGGCCCGGACAAGCCAATCAGCCCCAGCATTTT.

In this sample, this clone turned up a few times. CDR3 region: CASGLVCLSYYEQYF. For the CDR3, the DNA is TGTGCTAGTGGTTTGGTTTGTCTCAGTTACTACGAGCAGTACTTC. J is TRBJ2-7 and V is TRBV12-5; D unresolved. Deletions cut 0 bases from V and 3 bases from J, with 12 bases between. This CDR3 comprises 15 residues. Germline V gene sequence: CDR1 LGHNT, CDR2 FRNRAP. The full variable domain, with the rest looked up from reference TRBV12-5 and TRBJ2-7, is DARVTQTPRHKVTEMGQEVTMRCQPILGHNTVFWYRQTMMQGLELLAYFRNRAPLDDSGMPKDRFSAEMPDATLATLKIQPSEPRDSAVYFCASGLVCLSYYEQYFGPGTRLTVT.

The genes are TRBV27 and TRBJ2-5, with no clear D. The CDR3 totals 12 residues. The germline V gene has CDR1 MNHEY and CDR2 SMNVEV (reference sequence). V lost 8 bases and J 2 bases, leaving 9 bases between the germline ends. Here the CDR3 reads CASSKTQETQYF. The CDR3 DNA reads TGTGCCAGCTCCAAAACTCAAGAGACCCAGTACTTC.

The genes are TRBV4-1 and TRBJ2-2; D is unclear. This CDR3 has 14 amino acids. Germline V gives CDR1 MGHRA, CDR2 YSYEKL. V shed 4 bases and J shed 6 bases, with 12 bases lying between them. CDR3 residues: CASSLTVVAGELFF. CDR3 DNA sequence: TGCGCCAGCAGCCTTACAGTTGTCGCCGGGGAGCTGTTTTTT.

This chain joins TRBV7-9 and TRBJ2-1; D gene uncertain. The V end was cut by 6 bases, the J end by 8 bases, with 14 bases between. Germline V CDR1 and CDR2: SEHNR, FQNEAQ (reference sequence). There are 13 residues in the CDR3. The DNA of the CDR3 is TGTGCCAGCAGTTCACCAGTTTCAGATGAGCAGTTCTTC. Translation gives CASSSPVSDEQFF. The variable domain in full, with the rest retrieved from reference TRBV7-9 and TRBJ2-1, is DTGVSQNPRHKITKRGQNVTFRCDPISEHNRLYWYRQTLGQGPEFLTYFQNEAQLEKSRLLSDRFSAERPKGSFSTLEIQRTEQGDSAMYLCASSSPVSDEQFFGPGTRLTVL.

This CDR3 is CAWGGRSAFF. CDR3 in DNA: TGTGCCTGGGGCGGGCGCTCAGCTTTCTTT. The V call is TRBV30, the J call TRBJ1-1; D gene uncertain. The ends were cut back, 5 bases at V and 10 bases at J, with 11 bases in the middle. The CDR3 runs to 10 residues. In germline, CDR1 is GTSNPN, CDR2 SVGIG (reference sequence).

Details on this clone: Other DNA sequences from this sample encode an identical CDR3 as well. The V gene is TRBV7-6, the J gene TRBJ2-3, with TRBD2 identical over 7 bases. With V trimmed by 0 bases and J by 3 bases, 0 bases remained unmatched. The germline gives CDR1 SGHVS, CDR2 FNYEAQ. This CDR3 comprises 14 residues. The CDR3 coding sequence is TGTGCCAGCAGCTTAGCGGGAGGGACAGATACGCAGTATTTT. It specifies CASSLAGGTDTQYF.

The V call is TRBV13, the J call TRBJ2-7; tentatively, D is TRBD1 (5 bases). The CDR3 has 13 residues. Trimming cost V 7 bases and J 0 bases, with 10 bases left between them. Germline V gene lookup returns CDR1 PRHDT and CDR2 FYEKMQ (reference sequence). CDR3 protein: CASTQENSYEQYF. In DNA, the CDR3 is TGTGCCAGCACACAGGAGAACTCCTACGAGCAGTACTTC. Full variable domain (remainder filled in from reference TRBV13 and TRBJ2-7): AAGVIQSPRHLIKEKRETATLKCYPIPRHDTVYWYQQGPGQDPQFLISFYEKMQSDKGSIPDRFSAQQFSDYHSELNMSSLELGDSALYFCASTQENSYEQYFGPGTRLTVT.

The chain links TRBV5-1 to TRBJ2-7; possibly TRBD1 for D (6 bases). V was cut by 3 bases and J by 0 bases, with 16 bases left in between. The germline V gene encodes CDR1 SGHRS and CDR2 YFSETQ. The CDR3 totals 16 residues. The CDR3 sequence: CASSSRWTESSYEQYF. The CDR3 nucleotides read TGCGCCAGCAGCTCCCGATGGACAGAAAGCTCCTACGAGCAGTACTTC.

The chain links TRBV10-3 to TRBJ1-3; perhaps TRBD1 as D (5 bases). V gave up 3 bases and J gave up 0 bases, with 9 bases separating them. This CDR3 is 15 amino acids long. CDR1 ENHRY and CDR2 SYGVKD come from the germline V gene. CDR3 region: CAISDPDSSGNTIYF. The CDR3 DNA is TGTGCCATCAGTGATCCCGACAGCTCTGGAAACACCATATATTTT.

This chain uses TRBV7-9 with TRBJ2-3, with D perhaps TRBD1 or TRBD2 (5 bases each). The CDR3 runs 14 residues. CDR1 and CDR2 from the germline V gene are SEHNR and FQNEAQ (reference sequence). Trimming stripped 0 bases from V and 4 bases from J, with 8 bases between. CDR3 nucleotide sequence: TGTGCCAGCAGCTTAGCAGGGACGGCAGATACGCAGTATTTT. Translating it yields CASSLAGTADTQYF.